These 32 T cell receptor beta chains originate from one sample sequenced in a study of T cell clonality in common variable immunodeficiency. Profiled with immunoSEQ multiplex PCR; TCRdb holds only in-frame clones, not every one. There are more than 65,000 clones in the sample, none observed a single time. Input material: peripheral blood mononuclear cells. All receptors derive from a person aged 18 to 70 in good health.

Many counts were recorded for this clone. The observed sequence ends 3 residues before the CDR3 terminus, with the missing tail filled in from the germline J gene. The chain employs TRBV14 and TRBJ2-7; 9 bases line up with TRBD2. The CDR3 totals 15 residues. The J segment lost 2 bases and the V segment lost 4 bases, leaving 6 bases of the junction unmatched. The germline V gene encodes CDR1 SGHDN and CDR2 FVKESK. CDR3 bases read: TGTGCCAGCAGCCGAACTAGCGGGCTAACCTACGAG. Translating it yields CASSRTSGLTYE. The full CDR3 protein reads CASSRTSGLTYEQYF.

This clone was seen at least ten times. The read ends 3 residues before the CDR3 terminus; that terminus is restored from the germline J gene. The V gene is TRBV10-3, the J gene TRBJ2-1; 8 bases align to TRBD2. V dropped 1 base and J dropped 0; count of bases not matched to a gene: 2. Germline lookup yields CDR1 ENHRY and CDR2 SYGVKD. The CDR3 covers 16 residues. CDR3 bases read: TGTGCCATCAGTGAGTACACTAGCGGCTCCTACAATGAG. Protein sequence: CAISEYTSGSYNE. The whole CDR3 is CAISEYTSGSYNEQFF.

This clone was observed at least ten times. From the germline J gene comes the end of the CDR3, since the read stops 3 residues before it. The chain has TRBV5-4 and TRBJ2-7; TRBD2 is a possible D gene (5 bases). From germline, CDR1 is SGHNT and CDR2 YYREEE (reference sequence). Trimming shortened V by 4 bases and J by 4 bases, and 12 bases separated the two germline ends. This CDR3 is 13 amino acids long. CDR3 sequence reads: CASSKTGNYEQYF. The DNA read from the CDR3 is TGTGCCAGCAGCAAAACGGGGAATTACGAG.

This clone was seen repeatedly, ten times or more. The missing CDR3 end, 3 residues past where the read stops, is filled in from the germline J gene. This chain uses TRBV5-1 with TRBJ1-2; 10 bases align to TRBD1. The germline V gene encodes CDR1 SGHRS and CDR2 YFSETQ. V lost 4 bases, J lost 7 bases, and 4 bases stayed unmatched. The CDR3 is 13 residues long. This CDR3 reads CASSVGQGSGYTF. The CDR3 bases that were read are TGCGCCAGCAGCGTGGGACAGGGGTCTGGC.

This clone was seen many times. With the read ending 3 residues before the CDR3 end, the germline J gene is used to fill in that end. The chain uses TRBV5-1 and TRBJ2-7; D may be TRBD1 (5 bases). Germline V gene data show CDR1 as SGHRS and CDR2 as YFSETQ. V dropped 0 bases and J dropped 3 bases, with 10 bases sitting between them. This CDR3 region has 14 residues. This CDR3 reads CASSLDSRDYEQYF. Incomplete CDR3 DNA: TGCGCCAGCAGCTTGGATTCCAGGGACTACGAG. Full variable domain (rest looked up from reference TRBV5-1 and TRBJ2-7): KAGVTQTPRYLIKTRGQQVTLSCSPISGHRSVSWYQQTPGQGLQFLFEYFSETQRNKGNFPGRFSGRQFSNSRSEMNVSTLELGDSALYLCASSLDSRDYEQYFGPGTRLTVT.

In this sample, this clone turned up many times. The read halts 3 residues ahead of the CDR3 end, with the missing end drawn from the germline J gene. This sequence joins TRBV20-1 and TRBJ2-2; 7 bases are a match to TRBD1. Looked up from germline, CDR1 is DFQATT and CDR2 is SNEGSKA (reference sequence). This CDR3 has 18 residues. V shed 3 bases, J shed 7 bases, and the junction held 20 bases outside the gene matches. CDR3 DNA, as far as it was read: TGCAGTGCTAGCCGCCAATTCGAGAGGGGGCGTACCGACGGGGAG. Its translation is CSASRQFERGRTDGE. The whole CDR3 protein is CSASRQFERGRTDGELFF.

This clone has a handful of counts. With the read ending 3 residues before the CDR3 end, the germline J gene is used to fill in that end. The chain is built from TRBV13 and TRBJ2-3; D is undetermined. CDR3 length: 13 amino acids. Trimming removed 6 bases at V and 1 base at J, with 8 bases between. Germline V gene sequence: CDR1 PRHDT, CDR2 FYEKMQ (reference sequence). CDR3 amino acids: CASRHPGTDTQYF. CDR3 DNA (partial): TGTGCCAGCAGGCACCCAGGCACAGATACG.

Ten or more counts support this clone. The CDR3 goes on 3 residues after the read ends, and that part is filled in from the germline J gene. The chain has TRBV10-3 and TRBJ1-5; D is possibly TRBD1 (5 bases). The V and J ends lost 0 bases and 4 bases respectively, with 7 bases between them. CDR3 length equals 14 residues. Germline CDR1 reads ENHRY; CDR2 reads SYGVKD. CDR3 DNA, as far as it was read: TGTGCCATCAGTGAGTCGACAGTTAATCAGCCC. Its protein is CAISESTVNQP. The full-length CDR3 reads as CAISESTVNQPQHF.

In its sample, this clone was seen many times. Coverage ceases 3 residues before the CDR3 finishes, and the germline J gene fills in the end. The chain has TRBV2 and TRBJ2-2; maybe TRBD1 (6 bases). Deletions cut 4 bases from V and 5 bases from J, with 11 bases between. CDR1 and CDR2 from the germline V gene are SNHLY and FYNNEI. The CDR3 extends over 14 amino acids. The CDR3: CASSGGRVTGELFF. The CDR3 bases that were read are TGTGCCAGCAGTGGGGGGCGGGTAACCGGGGAG.

This clone was seen many times. The missing CDR3 end, 3 residues past where the read stops, is filled in from the germline J gene. This chain connects TRBV20-1 to TRBJ2-5, with D hard to call. Germline CDR1 is DFQATT and CDR2 is SNEGSKA (reference sequence). The ends were cut back, 1 base at V and 0 bases at J, with 6 bases in the middle. CDR3 size: 13 residues. The chain's CDR3 is CSARVGNQETQYF. The sequenced part of the CDR3 DNA is TGCAGTGCTAGAGTGGGCAACCAAGAGACC.

This clone came up many times. Coverage ceases 3 residues before the CDR3 finishes, and the germline J gene fills in the end. This chain joins TRBV20-1 and TRBJ2-3; D call uncertain. The CDR3 is 14 residues long. Germline V gives CDR1 DFQATT, CDR2 SNEGSKA (reference sequence). V lost 3 bases, J lost 3 bases, and 13 bases lay in between. CDR3 sequence reads: CSASGGERTDTQYF. The DNA read from the CDR3 is TGCAGTGCTAGTGGTGGAGAGCGTACAGATACG.

This clone was seen many times. The sequenced fragment ends 3 residues before the CDR3 boundary, so the rest is inferred from the germline J gene. The chain carries TRBV2 and TRBJ2-6; tentatively, D is TRBD1 (5 bases). The CDR3 extends over 14 amino acids. The germline V gene encodes CDR1 SNHLY and CDR2 FYNNEI. CDR3 DNA (partial): TGTGCCAGCACGTTGAGCAGGGCCCCTCCAATC. It translates to CASTLSRAPPI. The complete CDR3 reads CASTLSRAPPILTF.

This clone was seen repeatedly, ten times or more. The read falls 3 residues short of the CDR3 end, and the missing part is taken from the germline J gene. This chain uses TRBV6-2 or TRBV6-3 with TRBJ2-5; TRBD1 matches 7 bases. The J segment lost 3 bases and the V segment lost 6 bases, leaving 4 bases of the junction unmatched. CDR1 is MNHEY and CDR2 is SVGEGT in the germline V gene. This CDR3 comprises 13 residues. The CDR3 region is CASRETGEETQYF. The part of the CDR3 DNA that was read is TGTGCCAGCAGAGAAACAGGGGAAGAGACC.

This clone has ten or more counts. Read coverage stops 3 residues before the CDR3 terminus; the germline J gene supplies the remainder. The chain recombines TRBV20-1 with TRBJ2-7; 7 bases align to TRBD2. The junction had 9 bases not matched to a gene; V was cut back by 2 bases and J by 5 bases. The CDR3 has 14 residues. From germline, CDR1 is DFQATT and CDR2 SNEGSKA (reference sequence). The sequenced CDR3 bases are TGCAGTGCTAGATGGGCGGGAGCAGGCCACGAG. Translated, it gives CSARWAGAGHE. The CDR3 in full is CSARWAGAGHEQYF.

The sample holds many counts of this clone. The read ends 3 residues before the CDR3 terminus; that terminus is restored from the germline J gene. The gene calls are TRBV6-2 or TRBV6-3 and TRBJ2-3; a weak D match, TRBD1 (5 bases). The CDR3 runs to 13 residues. V gave up 6 bases and J gave up 1 base, with 8 bases separating them. Per germline, CDR1 MNHEY and CDR2 SVGEGT. CDR3: CASSQQGTDTQYF. The sequenced CDR3 bases are TGTGCCAGCAGCCAACAGGGCACAGATACG.

This clone was found many times. The read finishes 3 residues shy of the CDR3 end, and the germline J gene is used to complete it. The rearrangement joins TRBV10-2 to TRBJ2-5; TRBD1 matches at 7 bases. CDR3 length: 14 amino acids. V lost 4 bases to trimming and J lost 3 bases; unmatched junction nucleotides: 5. CDR1 is WSHSY, CDR2 SAAADI, per germline. CDR3 DNA, as far as it was read: TGCGCCAGCAGTGGCCCCGACAGGGAAGAGACC. Its translation: CASSGPDREET. The whole CDR3 is CASSGPDREETQYF.

Ten or more counts support this clone. Sequencing ends 3 residues short of the CDR3 end; the germline J gene provides the rest. The rearrangement joins TRBV20-1 to TRBJ2-1; 12 positions match TRBD2. The CDR3 length is 16 residues. With 0 bases clipped from V and 8 bases from J, the junction kept 8 bases outside the gene matches. Germline V gene sequence: CDR1 DFQATT, CDR2 SNEGSKA (reference sequence). The CDR3 spells CSARDPLAGGGDEQFF. The part of the CDR3 DNA that was read is TGCAGTGCTAGAGATCCCCTAGCGGGAGGGGGGGATGAG.

This clone was seen ten or more times. The CDR3 end falls 3 residues outside the read, so it is completed with the germline J gene. This chain connects TRBV12-3 or TRBV12-4 to TRBJ2-7; tentatively, D is TRBD1 (6 bases). The CDR3 is 16 amino acids. V lost 2 bases and J 4 bases, leaving 18 bases between the germline ends. CDR3 bases read: TGTGCCAGCAGTTTAAGCGGAGGAAGAAGGGGGTACGAG. Translated: CASSLSGGRRGYE. The complete CDR3 protein is CASSLSGGRRGYEQYF.

This clone came up many times. Read coverage stops 3 residues before the CDR3 terminus; the germline J gene supplies the remainder. This rearrangement joins TRBV12-3 or TRBV12-4 to TRBJ2-1, with 9 bases that match TRBD1. With V trimmed by 6 bases and J by 6 bases, 9 bases remained unmatched. This CDR3 region has 15 residues. The part of the CDR3 DNA that was read is TGTGCCAGCAGACTCGGGACAGGGAGCTTCAATGAG. This encodes CASRLGTGSFNE. The full CDR3 sequence reads CASRLGTGSFNEQFF.

The sample holds many counts of this clone. The read gets to within 3 residues of the CDR3 end, and the germline J gene fills in the rest. This chain connects TRBV20-1 to TRBJ1-1; TRBD1 matches 10 bases. This CDR3 contains 14 residues. The V gene's germline CDR1 is DFQATT and CDR2 SNEGSKA (reference sequence). Trimming cost V 1 base and J 3 bases; bases outside gene matches: 2. This CDR3 is CSARGGTGDTEAFF. CDR3 bases read: TGCAGTGCTAGAGGAGGGACAGGGGACACTGAA.

Comments on this clone: The CDR3 goes on 3 residues after the read ends, and that part is filled in from the germline J gene. This rearrangement joins TRBV5-4 to TRBJ2-7, with a possible D match to TRBD2 (6 bases). Germline V CDR1 and CDR2: SGHNT, YYREEE (reference sequence). CDR3 length: 15 amino acids. Trimming removed 0 bases from V and 0 bases from J, with 10 bases in between. Partial CDR3 DNA: TGTGCCAGCAGCTTGGTGGGGGGATCCTCCTACGAG. It codes for CASSLVGGSSYE. The whole CDR3 reads CASSLVGGSSYEQYF. The variable domain in full, completed from reference TRBV5-4 and TRBJ2-7, reads ETGVTQSPTHLIKTRGQQVTLRCSSQSGHNTVSWYQQALGQGPQFIFQYYREEENGRGNFPPRFSGLQFPNYSSELNVNALELDDSALYLCASSLVGGSSYEQYFGPGTRLTVT.

This clone was recorded at least ten times. The read is 3 residues too short to cover the CDR3 end, so that end is filled in from the germline J gene. J is TRBJ2-3 and V is TRBV15; 14 nucleotides agree with TRBD2. The germline V gene has CDR1 LNHNV and CDR2 YYDKDF (reference sequence). V shed 1 base and J 6 bases; nucleotides not matched to a gene: 9. The CDR3 sequence is 18 residues long. The part of the CDR3 DNA that was read is TGTGCCACCAGCAGAGTTAAGGGGACTAGCGGGAGCGGGGATACG. It codes for CATSRVKGTSGSGDT. The whole CDR3 reads CATSRVKGTSGSGDTQYF.

This clone has a count of ten or more. CDR3 DNA, as far as it was read: TGTGCCAGCAGCTTATCCGGCGGGAGTGAAGAGACC. Translated, it gives CASSLSGGSEET. The complete CDR3 protein is CASSLSGGSEETQYF. J is TRBJ2-5 and V is TRBV7-2, with TRBD2 matching over 7 bases. The read ends 3 residues early relative to the CDR3; the germline J gene fills the gap. The V and J ends lost 2 bases and 3 bases, in that order; junction bases with no gene match: 6. Germline CDR1 is SGHTA and CDR2 is FQGNSA. This CDR3 has 15 residues.

This clone has ten or more counts. Sequencing ends 3 residues short of the CDR3 end; the germline J gene provides the rest. The rearrangement joins TRBV19 to TRBJ1-5, with D uncertain. Germline loops: CDR1 LNHDA, CDR2 SQIVND (reference sequence). V lost 7 bases and J lost 3, with 19 bases in between. This CDR3 is 16 amino acids long. The CDR3 sequence: CASIEGGRRHNQPQHF. The sequenced CDR3 bases are TGTGCCAGTATTGAAGGAGGGCGCCGACACAATCAGCCC.

There are many counts of this clone. The read is 3 residues too short to cover the CDR3 end, so that end is filled in from the germline J gene. The chain uses TRBV20-1 and TRBJ1-5; D ambiguous. CDR1 and CDR2 from the germline V gene are DFQATT and SNEGSKA (reference sequence). V lost 1 base and J 0 bases, leaving 13 bases between the germline ends. The CDR3 runs to 16 residues. The DNA read from the CDR3 is TGCAGTGCTAGAGTCCCCAGACTGAATAGCAATCAGCCC. It encodes CSARVPRLNSNQP. The whole CDR3 reads CSARVPRLNSNQPQHF.

This clone was detected ten times or more. The observed sequence ends 3 residues before the CDR3 terminus, with the missing tail filled in from the germline J gene. The chain recombines TRBV9 with TRBJ2-1; TRBD2 is a possible D gene (6 bases). The CDR3 has 17 amino acids. The germline gives CDR1 SGDLS, CDR2 YYNGEE. V gave up 0 bases and J gave up 7 bases, with 20 bases separating them. The CDR3 reads CASSVAGSRLGENEQFF. Partial CDR3 DNA: TGTGCCAGCAGCGTAGCTGGGTCGAGACTAGGGGAGAATGAG.

This clone was recorded many times. The read ends 3 residues shy of where the CDR3 ends; the end is completed using the germline J gene. The J gene is TRBJ2-7, the V gene TRBV7-9, with TRBD1 identical over 11 bases. Germline V gives CDR1 SEHNR, CDR2 FQNEAQ (reference sequence). This CDR3 is 14 amino acids long. V gave up 4 bases and J gave up 2 bases; unmatched junction bases: 1. The CDR3 is CASSSGQGAYEQYF. CDR3 bases read: TGTGCCAGCAGCTCGGGACAGGGGGCCTACGAG.

Many counts were recorded for this clone. The CDR3 end falls 3 residues outside the read, so it is completed with the germline J gene. The V gene is TRBV19, the J gene TRBJ2-7, with 10 bases identical to TRBD2. The CDR3 is 16 residues long. With 3 bases clipped from V and 0 bases from J, the junction kept 5 bases outside the gene matches. Germline V lookup: CDR1 LNHDA, CDR2 SQIVND (reference sequence). The CDR3 DNA, read in part, is TGTGCCAGTAGTATCCGGACTAGCGGTGCCTCCTACGAG. Translation: CASSIRTSGASYE. The full CDR3 protein is CASSIRTSGASYEQYF.

This clone was counted many times. Read sequence stops 3 residues before the CDR3 end, and the germline J gene provides the missing end. The J gene is TRBJ2-5, the V gene TRBV20-1; D is unresolved. CDR1 and CDR2 from the germline V gene are DFQATT and SNEGSKA (reference sequence). The CDR3 sequence is 14 residues long. V gave up 0 bases and J gave up 3 bases, with 11 bases separating them. The CDR3: CSAREELYEETQYF. The covered CDR3 bases are TGCAGTGCTAGAGAAGAACTATACGAAGAGACC.

This clone was seen repeatedly, ten times or more. The read comes to an end 3 residues before the CDR3 does, leaving the germline J gene to fill in the end. The chain carries TRBV6-1 and TRBJ1-2; D ambiguous. CDR1 MNHNS and CDR2 SASEGT come from the germline V gene. CDR3 length: 12 residues. V was clipped by 1 base and J by 4 bases, with 4 bases between them. The CDR3 region is CASSEVLYGYTF. The CDR3 bases that were read are TGTGCCAGCAGTGAAGTCCTCTATGGC.

This clone has ten or more counts. The CDR3 goes on 3 residues after the read ends, and that part is filled in from the germline J gene. In the same sample, other DNA sequences code for this CDR3. The V and J genes are TRBV28 and TRBJ2-7, with D tentatively TRBD1 (6 bases). The CDR3 is 12 amino acids. Trimming removed 3 bases from V and 3 bases from J, with 6 bases in between. Germline CDR1 is MDHEN and CDR2 is SYDVKM. The chain's CDR3 is CASSLDSYEQYF. CDR3 DNA, as far as it was read: TGTGCCAGCAGTTTGGACAGCTACGAG.

As for this clone: The sequenced fragment ends 3 residues before the CDR3 boundary, so the rest is inferred from the germline J gene. V usage is TRBV10-3 and J usage is TRBJ2-1; TRBD2 aligns across 7 bases. Germline trimming cut 6 bases from V and 6 bases from J; bases unmatched to any gene: 11. The germline CDR1 and CDR2 sequences are ENHRY and SYGVKD. This CDR3 spans 15 amino acids. CDR3 amino acids: CAISELQAGVNEQFF. CDR3 bases read: TGTGCCATCAGCGAATTGCAGGCGGGAGTCAATGAG.